Below, 31 T cell receptor beta chains from the same sample are listed, as sequenced in a study of blood T cell repertoires in COVID-19. Profiling relied on immunoSEQ multiplex PCR, and the TCRdb table lists in-frame clones only, not all of them. The data contain about 140,000 clones, roughly four fifths of them singletons. The sample was peripheral blood. These receptors all stem from an elderly woman with active or convalescent COVID-19.

V and J are TRBV11-1 and TRBJ1-2; D may be TRBD1 (5 bases). The V end was cut by 3 bases, the J end by 4 bases, with 12 bases between. The length of the CDR3 is 14 residues. Germline CDR1 and CDR2: SGHAT and FQDESV (reference sequence). CDR3 region: CASSFSAGPYGYTF. The CDR3 region has the DNA TGTGCCAGCAGCTTTTCAGCAGGGCCCTATGGCTACACCTTC.

The gene calls are TRBV29-1 and TRBJ2-1, with D possibly TRBD2 on 5 matching bases. The germline V gene encodes CDR1 SQVTM and CDR2 ANQGSEA. CDR3 length: 14 amino acids. Trimming shortened V by 7 bases and J by 8 bases, and 21 bases separated the two germline ends. The DNA for the CDR3 is TGCAGCGCAGATACACGAGGGTTGGCCGATGAGCAGTTCTTC. Translated, it gives CSADTRGLADEQFF.

This clone has more than one count but fewer than ten. The gene calls are TRBV15 and TRBJ2-2; TRBD1 is a possible D gene (5 bases). CDR1 is LNHNV, CDR2 YYDKDF, per germline (reference sequence). Trimming shortened V by 4 bases and J by 1 base, and 10 bases separated the two germline ends. The CDR3 has 15 amino acids. The CDR3 sequence: CATSITGLNTGELFF. In DNA, the CDR3 is TGTGCCACCAGCATTACAGGTTTGAACACCGGGGAGCTGTTTTTT. Full variable domain (rest looked up from reference TRBV15 and TRBJ2-2): DAMVIQNPRYQVTQFGKPVTLSCSQTLNHNVMYWYQQKSSQAPKLLFHYYDKDFNNEADTPDNFQSRRPNTSFCFLDIRSPGLGDTAMYLCATSITGLNTGELFFGEGSRLTVL.

The J gene is TRBJ1-5, the V gene TRBV30, with 11 bases fitting TRBD1. After removal of 3 bases from V and 1 base from J, the junction contained 5 bases not matched to a gene. Germline CDR1 reads GTSNPN; CDR2 reads SVGIG (reference sequence). The CDR3 covers 16 residues. The DNA of the CDR3 is TGTGCCTGGAGCCGTGGGACAGGGGGAAGCAATCAGCCCCAGCATTTT. Translation gives CAWSRGTGGSNQPQHF. The full variable domain, rest sourced from reference TRBV30 and TRBJ1-5, is SQTIHQWPATLVQPVGSPLSLECTVEGTSNPNLYWYRQAAGRGLQLLFYSVGIGQISSEVPQNLSASRPQDRQFILSSKKLLLSDSGFYLCAWSRGTGGSNQPQHFGDGTRLSIL.

This sequence joins TRBV29-1 and TRBJ2-3; 9 bases line up with TRBD2. The CDR3 loop spans 13 amino acids. Unmatched junction bases numbered 4, after V lost 7 bases and J lost 2 bases. CDR1 is SQVTM and CDR2 is ANQGSEA in the germline V gene. The CDR3 DNA follows: TGCAGCGCCCTAGCGGGGATCACAGATACGCAGTATTTT. Its protein is CSALAGITDTQYF.

The chain couples TRBV9 to TRBJ1-2; TRBD1 aligns across 9 bases. V was clipped by 3 bases and J by 5 bases; unmatched bases: 8. CDR3 length: 15 amino acids. CDR1 SGDLS and CDR2 YYNGEE come from the germline V gene. The CDR3 DNA reads as TGTGCCAGCAGCGCCACGACAGGGGGAGAGTATGGCTACACCTTC. Protein product: CASSATTGGEYGYTF.

V usage is TRBV28 and J usage is TRBJ2-7; 9 nucleotides match TRBD1. Germline loops: CDR1 MDHEN, CDR2 SYDVKM. The CDR3 sequence is 14 residues long. J gave up 4 bases and V 8 bases, and 9 bases lay outside the gene matches. The CDR3 loop is CASRQTGQGYEQYF. As DNA, the CDR3 is TGTGCCAGCCGCCAGACAGGACAGGGGTACGAGCAGTACTTC.

CDR3 DNA sequence: TGTGCCAGCAGCAAAGGGACAGGGGGGACTGAAGCTTTCTTT. Translated: CASSKGTGGTEAFF. The chain recombines TRBV5-5 with TRBJ1-1, with 11 bases aligning to TRBD1. The ends lost 4 bases at V and 5 bases at J; junction bases unmatched: 4. Germline loops: CDR1 SGHKS, CDR2 YYEKEE (reference sequence). This CDR3 contains 14 residues.

This clone came up a few times. J is TRBJ1-1 and V is TRBV4-1, with a possible D match to TRBD1 (5 bases). Germline CDR1 is MGHRA and CDR2 is YSYEKL. The ends were cut back, 1 base at V and 2 bases at J, with 8 bases in the middle. This CDR3 contains 14 residues. DNA for the CDR3: TGCGCCAGCAGCCAAGGACAGCTCAACACTGAAGCTTTCTTT. This encodes CASSQGQLNTEAFF.

The gene calls are TRBV6-5 and TRBJ1-4, with TRBD1 as a possible D gene (5 bases). This CDR3 region has 13 residues. With 6 bases removed from V and 5 bases from J, the gap between germline ends came to 10 bases. Looked up from germline, CDR1 is MNHEY and CDR2 is SVGAGI. The CDR3 DNA is TGTGCCAGCAGACAGGTGGGGAATGAAAAACTGTTTTTT. Translation: CASRQVGNEKLFF.

V usage is TRBV18 and J usage is TRBJ2-3; 9 nucleotides line up with TRBD1. Germline values: CDR1 KGHSH, CDR2 LQKENI. Trimming cost V 4 bases and J 6 bases; bases outside gene matches: 5. The CDR3 has 14 amino acids. CDR3 bases: TGTGCCAGCTCACAAGGAGGGACAGGGGATACGCAGTATTTT. Translated, it gives CASSQGGTGDTQYF.

The chain recombines TRBV19 with TRBJ1-4; 8 bases are shared with TRBD1. CDR3 size: 15 residues. CDR1 and CDR2 (germline): LNHDA, SQIVND (reference sequence). Trimming took 4 bases from V and 8 from J; bases not matched to a gene: 9. The CDR3, as DNA: TGTGCCAGTAGTAAACCGGGACAGGTCCGGGAAAAACTGTTTTTT. Translation gives CASSKPGQVREKLFF.

The chain recombines TRBV5-1 with TRBJ1-3, with a weak D call TRBD1 (6 bases). CDR3 length: 14 residues. The germline V gene has CDR1 SGHRS and CDR2 YFSETQ. V lost 0 bases and J lost 4, with 8 bases in between. The CDR3 region is CASSLAGQGNTIYF. Written as DNA, the CDR3 is TGCGCCAGCAGCTTGGCCGGACAGGGAAACACCATATATTTT.

There are a few counts of this clone. J is TRBJ1-1 and V is TRBV19; TRBD1 matches at 8 bases. Germline V gives CDR1 LNHDA, CDR2 SQIVND (reference sequence). Trimming removed 6 bases from V and 7 bases from J; junction bases left unmatched: 7. The CDR3 is 13 amino acids. In nucleotides, the CDR3 is TGTGCCAGTAGACCCAGGGGGCGAGGTGAAGCTTTCTTT. Translating gives CASRPRGRGEAFF.

The chain couples TRBV27 to TRBJ1-1; no clear D gene. The CDR3 consists of 13 residues. The germline gives CDR1 MNHEY, CDR2 SMNVEV (reference sequence). Trimming removed 3 bases from V and 1 base from J, with 6 bases in between. The CDR3: CASSFSRNTEAFF. CDR3 DNA sequence: TGTGCCAGCAGTTTCTCCAGGAACACTGAAGCTTTCTTT.

The chain recombines TRBV16 with TRBJ2-7, with TRBD1 identical over 9 bases. The germline V gene encodes CDR1 KGHSY and CDR2 FQNENV. The CDR3 extends over 17 amino acids. Unmatched junction bases numbered 13, after V lost 2 bases and J lost 5 bases. The CDR3, as DNA: TGTGCCAGCAGCCAAACCTCGCCGGGACAGGGTCGAGACGAGCAGTACTTC. Encoded protein: CASSQTSPGQGRDEQYF. Full variable domain (remainder filled in from reference TRBV16 and TRBJ2-7): GEEVAQTPKHLVRGEGQKAKLYCAPIKGHSYVFWYQQVLKNEFKFLISFQNENVFDETGMPKERFSAKCLPNSPCSLEIQATKLEDSAVYFCASSQTSPGQGRDEQYFGPGTRLTVT.

V usage is TRBV6-1 and J usage is TRBJ2-6; TRBD1 agrees at 11 bases. The germline gives CDR1 MNHNS, CDR2 SASEGT. The CDR3 contains 17 residues. V lost 4 bases and J lost 3; bases outside the gene matches: 5. CDR3 residues: CASSARDRGFGANVLTF. In DNA, the CDR3 is TGTGCCAGCAGTGCCCGGGACAGGGGGTTTGGGGCCAACGTCCTGACTTTC.

The CDR3 coding sequence is TGTGCCAGCAGTCCCATAGCGGGGGGCTTTAGCTCCTACGAGCAGTACTTC. Its protein product is CASSPIAGGFSSYEQYF. The rearrangement joins TRBV9 to TRBJ2-7; 10 bases are a match to TRBD2. The CDR3 is 17 residues long. The germline V gene has CDR1 SGDLS and CDR2 YYNGEE. Unmatched junction bases numbered 11, after V lost 5 bases and J lost 0 bases.

V is TRBV19 and J is TRBJ1-2; a possible D gene is TRBD1 (5 bases). CDR1 is LNHDA, CDR2 SQIVND, per germline (reference sequence). Deletions cut 11 bases from V and 8 bases from J, with 27 bases between. This CDR3 has 15 amino acids. CDR3 residues: CASQGSARGVGGYTF. DNA of the CDR3: TGTGCCTCCCAGGGATCCGCGCGGGGGGTTGGCGGCTACACCTTC. The full variable domain, completed using reference TRBV19 and TRBJ1-2, is DGGITQSPKYLFRKEGQNVTLSCEQNLNHDAMYWYRQDPGQGLRLIYYSQIVNDFQKGDIAEGYSVSREKKESFPLTVTSAQKNPTAFYLCASQGSARGVGGYTFGSGTRLTVV.

The chain is built from TRBV5-3 and TRBJ1-6; a weak D match, TRBD1 (5 bases). TRBV5-3 is given ORF status, its function remaining uncertain. Trimming pared 4 bases from V and 2 bases from J, leaving 22 bases between. CDR3 length: 19 residues. The CDR3 DNA follows: TGTGCCAGAAGCATCAATAGGGGCGCCCTAATGACCTATAATTCACCCCTCCACTTT. Encoded protein: CARSINRGALMTYNSPLHF.

There are a few counts of this clone. This rearrangement joins TRBV4-1 to TRBJ2-1; TRBD2 matches at 9 bases. The CDR3 contains 16 residues. Unmatched junction bases numbered 5, after V lost 1 base and J lost 4 bases. CDR1 and CDR2 from the germline V gene are MGHRA and YSYEKL. CDR3: CASSQAGLAGYNEQFF. CDR3 coding DNA: TGCGCCAGCAGCCAAGCGGGGCTAGCGGGGTACAATGAGCAGTTCTTC.

The chain combines TRBV19 with TRBJ2-5, with D possibly matching TRBD1 (5 bases). There are 12 residues in the CDR3. The ends were cut back, 3 bases at V and 5 bases at J, with 7 bases in the middle. Germline CDR1 LNHDA, CDR2 SQIVND (reference sequence). The CDR3 reads CASSIQGETQYF. CDR3 DNA: TGTGCCAGTAGTATCCAGGGCGAGACCCAGTACTTC. Based on the CDR3 plus reference TRBV19 and TRBJ2-5, the full variable domain is DGGITQSPKYLFRKEGQNVTLSCEQNLNHDAMYWYRQDPGQGLRLIYYSQIVNDFQKGDIAEGYSVSREKKESFPLTVTSAQKNPTAFYLCASSIQGETQYFGPGTRLLVL.

V is TRBV27 and J is TRBJ2-2; unclear D gene. V was trimmed by 5 bases and J by 5 bases, leaving 18 bases between them. Germline V gene sequence: CDR1 MNHEY, CDR2 SMNVEV (reference sequence). The CDR3 sequence is 16 residues long. The CDR3 loop reads CASSPLPGSTTGELFF. CDR3 sequence (DNA): TGTGCCAGCAGTCCCCTCCCCGGGTCAACAACCGGGGAGCTGTTTTTT.

V and J are TRBV4-2 and TRBJ2-1; D is perhaps TRBD2 (7 bases). CDR3 length equals 15 residues. CDR1 is LGHNA and CDR2 is YNFKEQ in the germline V gene. The germline V and J ends were trimmed by 0 bases and 6 bases, with 12 bases remaining between them. The CDR3 DNA reads TGTGCCAGCAGCCAAGAGGAACGGGGGGCCAATGAGCAGTTCTTC. Translating gives CASSQEERGANEQFF.

The chain is built from TRBV6-6 and TRBJ2-5, with 11 bases that match TRBD2. This CDR3 is 13 amino acids long. Unmatched junction bases numbered 3, after V lost 7 bases and J lost 5 bases. CDR1 is MNHNY, CDR2 SVGAGI, per germline (reference sequence). The CDR3 DNA reads TGTGCCAGCACGCCTAGCGGGGGGGAGACCCAGTACTTC. Translated: CASTPSGGETQYF.

The chain has TRBV7-6 and TRBJ2-5; D call uncertain. From germline, CDR1 is SGHVS and CDR2 FNYEAQ. This CDR3 spans 16 amino acids. V dropped 3 bases and J dropped 2 bases, with 16 bases sitting between them. The CDR3 DNA sequence: TGTGCCAGCAGCTTTAATCACTTGAGTGAACAAGAGACCCAGTACTTC. Translation gives CASSFNHLSEQETQYF.

This sequence joins TRBV30 and TRBJ1-2; D unresolved. V was cut by 3 bases and J by 3 bases, with 17 bases left in between. The CDR3 is 15 amino acids. CDR1 and CDR2 (germline): GTSNPN, SVGIG (reference sequence). Written as DNA, the CDR3 is TGTGCCTGGAGCGGATCAACCAGGAACTACTATGGCTACACCTTC. Amino acid sequence: CAWSGSTRNYYGYTF.

This clone showed up just a few times. The chain combines TRBV6-6 with TRBJ2-5; 8 positions agree with TRBD1. This CDR3 is built from 14 residues. V trimming: 6 bases; J trimming: 2 bases; junction bases outside the gene matches: 5. The germline V gene encodes CDR1 MNHNY and CDR2 SVGAGI (reference sequence). CDR3 in amino acids: CASSPGGIQETQYF. The CDR3 DNA sequence: TGTGCCAGCAGCCCAGGGGGCATTCAAGAGACCCAGTACTTC.

This clone has just a few counts. The chain has TRBV27 and TRBJ1-2; D is undetermined. The CDR3 length is 14 residues. Germline V gene lookup returns CDR1 MNHEY and CDR2 SMNVEV (reference sequence). Trimming left V 2 bases short and J 4 bases short, with 11 bases between. The CDR3 DNA is TGTGCCAGCAGTTTAAGCGGAGGAGGCTATGGCTACACCTTC. Translating gives CASSLSGGGYGYTF.

A few counts support this clone. The CDR3 loop reads CASSYLGGRGAYYGYTF. In DNA form, the CDR3 reads TGTGCCAGCAGTTACCTTGGCGGCAGGGGAGCATACTATGGCTACACCTTC. The chain recombines TRBV6-2 or TRBV6-3 with TRBJ1-2; D is possibly TRBD1 (6 bases). This CDR3 has 17 residues. Per germline, CDR1 MNHEY and CDR2 SVGEGT. V was shortened by 2 bases and J by 3 bases, with 19 bases between the two germline ends.

The V gene is TRBV7-9, the J gene TRBJ1-1, with unresolved D. Trimming stripped 2 bases from V and 7 bases from J, with 11 bases between. Germline assignment: CDR1 SEHNR and CDR2 FQNEAQ (reference sequence). This CDR3 region has 13 residues. CDR3 in amino acids: CASSLTQPFEAFF. The DNA for the CDR3 is TGTGCCAGCAGCTTAACACAGCCTTTTGAAGCTTTCTTT.